This entry concerns a single TCR beta chain. Its antigen is unknown. One end of the junction does not line up with germline, which may come from a read error. The method was immunoSEQ multiplex PCR; TCRdb's version includes in-frame clones alone and lacks a portion of them. This table holds tens of thousands of clones, approximately 97% found once. In a few donor pairs, unstimulated naive, memory, effector memory and TEMRA subsets were sequenced. The source of the sample is a study of siplizumab effects on memory and regulatory T cells. General study points: Naive T cells appeared more diverse than memory cells and seemed to be major alloresponse contributors.

The germline V gene has CDR1 MRHNA and CDR2 SNTAGT. The CDR3 has 15 residues. This sequence originates from a human donor in good health. The genes are TRBV6-4 and TRBJ2-7; TRBD2 is a possible D gene (5 bases). The sample comprised naive CD4+ T cells sorted from blood. CDR3 DNA: TGTGCCAGCAGTGACTCGAGAGCCGGGGTCAGCGAGCAGTGCTTC. Protein: CASSDSRAGVSEQCF.